This TCR beta chain derives from a study of shared clonotypes between healthy human individuals. The overall study: Each donor's CD4 naive and CD4 memory cells filled three plates apiece, CD8 naive two, and CD8 memory one.

The table came from immunoSEQ multiplex PCR; TCRdb's copy has only in-frame clones and leaves some out. The data show a few million clones, about 92% seen once. The germline CDR1 and CDR2 sequences are SGHAT and FQNNGV. The V and J ends lost 6 bases and 7 bases respectively, with 12 bases between them. The CDR3 totals 13 residues. The source material was naive CD4+ T cells sorted from blood. The sample's subset: CD45RA+ positively selected. V gene TRBV11-2 combines with J gene TRBJ2-2; D remains ambiguous. The sequence was collected from a man between 18 and 29 years old in good health. CDR3 in amino acids: CASRVGRDGELFF. The CDR3, as DNA: TGTGCCAGCAGAGTTGGCCGCGACGGGGAGCTGTTTTTT.